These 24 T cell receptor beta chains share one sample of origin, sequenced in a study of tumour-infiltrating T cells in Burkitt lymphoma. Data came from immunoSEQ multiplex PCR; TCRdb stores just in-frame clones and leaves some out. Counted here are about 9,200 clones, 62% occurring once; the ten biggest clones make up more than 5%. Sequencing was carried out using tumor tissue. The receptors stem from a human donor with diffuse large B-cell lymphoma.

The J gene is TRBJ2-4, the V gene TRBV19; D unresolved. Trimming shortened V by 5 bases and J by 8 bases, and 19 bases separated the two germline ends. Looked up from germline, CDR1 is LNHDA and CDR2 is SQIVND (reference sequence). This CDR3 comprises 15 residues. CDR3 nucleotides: TGTGCCAGTAGTCCCCAGCAGAAAACCCGGGACATTCAGTACTTC. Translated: CASSPQQKTRDIQYF.

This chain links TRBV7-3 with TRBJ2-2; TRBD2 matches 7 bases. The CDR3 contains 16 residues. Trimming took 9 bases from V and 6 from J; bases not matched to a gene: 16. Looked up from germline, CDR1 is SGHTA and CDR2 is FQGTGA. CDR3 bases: TGTGCCAGTTCCTCCGGCGGGGGAAGGATCGCCGGGGAGCTGTTTTTT. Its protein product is CASSSGGGRIAGELFF.

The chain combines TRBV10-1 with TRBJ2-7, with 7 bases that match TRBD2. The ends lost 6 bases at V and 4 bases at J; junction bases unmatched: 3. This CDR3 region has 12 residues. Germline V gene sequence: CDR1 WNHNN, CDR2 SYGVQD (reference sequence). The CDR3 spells CASSPAGYEQYF. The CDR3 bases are TGCGCCAGCAGCCCAGCGGGGTACGAGCAGTACTTC.

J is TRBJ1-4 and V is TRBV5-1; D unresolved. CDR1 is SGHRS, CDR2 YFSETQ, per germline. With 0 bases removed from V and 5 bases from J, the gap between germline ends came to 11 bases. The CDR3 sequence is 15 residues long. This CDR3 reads CASSLAGQMNEKLFF. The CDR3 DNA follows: TGCGCCAGCAGCTTGGCCGGGCAGATGAATGAAAAACTGTTTTTT.

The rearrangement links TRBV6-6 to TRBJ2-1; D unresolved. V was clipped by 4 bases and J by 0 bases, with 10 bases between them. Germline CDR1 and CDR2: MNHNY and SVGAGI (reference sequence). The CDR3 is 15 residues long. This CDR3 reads CASSLGRGSYNEQFF. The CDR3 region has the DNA TGTGCCAGCAGTTTAGGTAGAGGCTCCTACAATGAGCAGTTCTTC.

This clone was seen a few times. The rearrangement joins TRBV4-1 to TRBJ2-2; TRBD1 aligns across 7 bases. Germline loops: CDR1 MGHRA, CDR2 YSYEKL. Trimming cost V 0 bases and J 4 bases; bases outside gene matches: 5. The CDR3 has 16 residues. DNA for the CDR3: TGCGCCAGCAGCCAAGAGAGACAGGGTTTCACCGGGGAGCTGTTTTTT. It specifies CASSQERQGFTGELFF.

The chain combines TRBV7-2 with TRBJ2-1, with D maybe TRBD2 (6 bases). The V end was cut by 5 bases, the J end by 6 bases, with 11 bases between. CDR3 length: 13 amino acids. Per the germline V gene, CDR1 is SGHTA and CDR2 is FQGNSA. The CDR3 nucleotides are TGTGCCAGCAGCACCGCCGGGGGCAATGAGCAGTTCTTC. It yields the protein CASSTAGGNEQFF.

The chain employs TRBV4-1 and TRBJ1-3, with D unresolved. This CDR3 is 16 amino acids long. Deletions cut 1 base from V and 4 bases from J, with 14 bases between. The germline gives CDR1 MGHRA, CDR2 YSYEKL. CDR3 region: CASSQGAGTFGNTIYF. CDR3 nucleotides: TGCGCCAGCAGCCAAGGGGCTGGTACCTTCGGAAACACCATATATTTT.

Written as DNA, the CDR3 is TGTGCCAGCAGTTTATGGATAGGGTCTTATAATTCACCCCTCCACTTT. It translates to CASSLWIGSYNSPLHF. This chain joins TRBV27 and TRBJ1-6; D unresolved. Trimming cost V 1 base and J 4 bases, with 11 bases left between them. Germline loops: CDR1 MNHEY, CDR2 SMNVEV (reference sequence). The CDR3 runs 16 residues.

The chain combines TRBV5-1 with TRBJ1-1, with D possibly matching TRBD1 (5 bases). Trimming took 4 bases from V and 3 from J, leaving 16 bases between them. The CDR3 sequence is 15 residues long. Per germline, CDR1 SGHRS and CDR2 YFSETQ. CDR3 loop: CASSEGTDLYTEAFF. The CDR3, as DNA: TGCGCCAGCAGCGAGGGGACGGACCTCTACACTGAAGCTTTCTTT.

In DNA, the CDR3 is TGTGCCAGCAGCCTAAACGTTGCAACTAATGAAAAACTGTTTTTT. Translated, it gives CASSLNVATNEKLFF. The chain combines TRBV6-5 with TRBJ1-4, with D unclear. CDR1 and CDR2 (germline): MNHEY, SVGAGI. The V end was cut by 6 bases, the J end by 0 bases, with 11 bases between. This CDR3 comprises 15 residues.

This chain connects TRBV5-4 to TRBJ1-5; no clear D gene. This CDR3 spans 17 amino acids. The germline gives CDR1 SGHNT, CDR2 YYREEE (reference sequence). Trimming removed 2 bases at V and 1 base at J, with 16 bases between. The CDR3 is CASSLGDGGLSNQPQHF. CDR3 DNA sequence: TGTGCCAGCAGCTTAGGTGATGGAGGTCTGAGCAATCAGCCCCAGCATTTT.

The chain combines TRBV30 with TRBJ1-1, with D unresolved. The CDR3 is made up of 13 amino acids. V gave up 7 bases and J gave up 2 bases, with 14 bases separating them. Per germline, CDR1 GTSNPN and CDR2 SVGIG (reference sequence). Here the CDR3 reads CAFARDLNTEAFF. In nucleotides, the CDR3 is TGTGCCTTCGCTAGAGATCTCAACACTGAAGCTTTCTTT.

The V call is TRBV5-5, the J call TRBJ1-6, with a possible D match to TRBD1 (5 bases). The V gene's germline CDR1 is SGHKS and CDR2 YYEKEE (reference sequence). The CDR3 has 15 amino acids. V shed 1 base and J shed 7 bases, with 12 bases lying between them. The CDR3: CASSLTGTENSPLHF. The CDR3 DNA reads TGTGCCAGCAGCTTGACCGGGACTGAAAATTCACCCCTCCACTTT.

The CDR3 nucleotides are TGTGCCAGCAGCTTGAGCAGGGGGGACTTCTCCTATAATTCACCCCTCCACTTT. Translating it yields CASSLSRGDFSYNSPLHF. The chain employs TRBV5-6 and TRBJ1-6; 7 bases line up with TRBD1. Germline assignment: CDR1 SGHDT and CDR2 YYEEEE. Trimming cost V 1 base and J 0 bases; bases outside gene matches: 7. The CDR3 runs 18 residues. The full variable domain, with the rest looked up from reference TRBV5-6 and TRBJ1-6, is DAGVTQSPTHLIKTRGQQVTLRCSPKSGHDTVSWYQQALGQGPQFIFQYYEEEERQRGNFPDRFSGHQFPNYSSELNVNALLLGDSALYLCASSLSRGDFSYNSPLHFGNGTRLTVT.

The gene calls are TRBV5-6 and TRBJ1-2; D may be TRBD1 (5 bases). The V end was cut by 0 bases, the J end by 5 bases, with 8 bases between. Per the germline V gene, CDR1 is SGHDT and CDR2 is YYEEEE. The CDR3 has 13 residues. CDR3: CASSLGQLYGYTF. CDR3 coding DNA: TGTGCCAGCAGCTTGGGACAGCTATATGGCTACACCTTC.

This CDR3 reads CSVGGYQETQYF. As DNA, the CDR3 is TGCAGCGTTGGAGGGTACCAAGAGACCCAGTACTTC. The chain has TRBV29-1 and TRBJ2-5; possibly TRBD2 for D (5 bases). This CDR3 contains 12 residues. Germline V gene sequence: CDR1 SQVTM, CDR2 ANQGSEA. The V gene lost 4 bases and the J gene lost 0 bases, with 6 bases spanning the gap. The full variable domain, in which reference TRBV29-1 and TRBJ2-5 provide the parts outside the CDR3, is SAVISQKPSRDICQRGTSLTIQCQVDSQVTMMFWYRQQPGQSLTLIATANQGSEATYESGFVIDKFPISRPNLTFSTLTVSNMSPEDSSIYLCSVGGYQETQYFGPGTRLLVL.

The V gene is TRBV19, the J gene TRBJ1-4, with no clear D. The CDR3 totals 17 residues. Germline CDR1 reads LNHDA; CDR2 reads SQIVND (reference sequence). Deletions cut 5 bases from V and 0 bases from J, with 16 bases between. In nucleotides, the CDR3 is TGTGCCAGTAGTCTCTATGGTAGGGCAGCAACTAATGAAAAACTGTTTTTT. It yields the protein CASSLYGRAATNEKLFF.

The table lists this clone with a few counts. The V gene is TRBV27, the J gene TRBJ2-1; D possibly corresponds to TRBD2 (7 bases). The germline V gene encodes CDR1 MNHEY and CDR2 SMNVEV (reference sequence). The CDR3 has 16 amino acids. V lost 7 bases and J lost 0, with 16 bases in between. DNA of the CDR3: TGTGCCAGCACCCTGGGGGGCGGGGGCTCCTACAATGAGCAGTTCTTC. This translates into CASTLGGGGSYNEQFF.

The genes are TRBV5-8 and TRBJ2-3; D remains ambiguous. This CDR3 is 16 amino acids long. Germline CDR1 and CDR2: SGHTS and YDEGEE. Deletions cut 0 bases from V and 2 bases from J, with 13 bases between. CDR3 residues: CASSLGAEVLTDTQYF. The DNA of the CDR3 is TGTGCCAGCAGCTTGGGCGCGGAAGTTCTCACAGATACGCAGTATTTT.

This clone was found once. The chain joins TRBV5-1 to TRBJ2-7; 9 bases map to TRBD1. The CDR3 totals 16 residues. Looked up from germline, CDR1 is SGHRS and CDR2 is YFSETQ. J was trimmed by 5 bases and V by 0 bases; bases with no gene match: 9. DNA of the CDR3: TGCGCCAGCAGCTTGGCAGTCGACAGGGGGTTTAACGAGCAGTACTTC. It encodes CASSLAVDRGFNEQYF.

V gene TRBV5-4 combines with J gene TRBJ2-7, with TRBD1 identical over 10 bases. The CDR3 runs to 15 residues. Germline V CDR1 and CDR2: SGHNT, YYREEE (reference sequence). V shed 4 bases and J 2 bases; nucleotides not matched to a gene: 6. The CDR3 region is CASSQRDRGTYEQYF. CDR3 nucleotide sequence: TGTGCCAGCAGCCAACGGGACAGGGGAACCTACGAGCAGTACTTC.

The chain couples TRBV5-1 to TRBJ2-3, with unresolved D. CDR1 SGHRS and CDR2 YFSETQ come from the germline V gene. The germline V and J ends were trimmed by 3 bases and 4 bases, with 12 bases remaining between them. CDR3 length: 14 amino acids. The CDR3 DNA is TGCGCCAGCAGCTCCGGCGCTGAACCAGATACGCAGTATTTT. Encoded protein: CASSSGAEPDTQYF.

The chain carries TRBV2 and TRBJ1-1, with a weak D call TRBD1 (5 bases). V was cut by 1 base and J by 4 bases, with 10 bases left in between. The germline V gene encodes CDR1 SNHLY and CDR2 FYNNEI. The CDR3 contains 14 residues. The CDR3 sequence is CASSEVGVRTEAFF. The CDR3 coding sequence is TGTGCCAGCAGTGAAGTGGGGGTCCGCACTGAAGCTTTCTTT.